A selection of T cell receptor beta chains follows, all from one sample in a study of blood T cell repertoires in COVID-19. The data were produced by immunoSEQ multiplex PCR, yet TCRdb's version contains in-frame clones alone and is incomplete. The table includes about 250,000 clones, around 91% detected once. Material: peripheral blood. The receptors here all came from a woman aged 60-75 years with COVID-19, enrolled during active disease. The CDR3 runs from the conserved cysteine through the conserved F or W. D genes are given only for firm matches.

v_gene	d_gene	len	CDR3aa
TRBV4-3	TRBD1	16	CASSQIQGTNNSPLHF
TRBV6-5	TRBD1	11	CASGQGPEAFF
TRBV4-3	TRBD1	16	CASSQGNGQGANEQFF
TRBV2	NA	12	CASSGTSYEQYF
TRBV5-6	TRBD2	14	CASTDGGALYEQYF
TRBV13	TRBD1	15	CASSFRTGQGNEQFF
TRBV30	NA	15	CAWSVSPGWNTEAFF
TRBV5-6	TRBD1	13	CASKRDRFYGYTF
TRBV7-2	TRBD1	16	CASSKQGGNMNTEAFF
TRBV9	NA	15	CASSPTAYIGETQYF
TRBV11-2	NA	17	CASSLGSFTGIQETQYF
TRBV6-2/TRBV6-3	TRBD1	16	CASSYLRGKSNQPQHF
TRBV6-4	NA	16	CASSQSSGRNTGELFF
TRBV5-1	TRBD1	17	CASSRGGTAYMNTEAFF
TRBV6-6	TRBD1	14	CASSYRTGVSPLHF
TRBV7-2	NA	14	CASSLGLGGQPQHF
TRBV30	TRBD1	13	CAWTQGVNEKLFF
TRBV9	TRBD1	15	CASTPGQGVRYGYTF
TRBV7-2	TRBD2	15	CASSYRLAGQETQYF
TRBV4-2	TRBD1	19	CASSQDLAQGATSGNTIYF
TRBV11-2	TRBD1	16	CASSLGGQGRNYGYTF
TRBV28	TRBD1	15	CASNRGVGGNSPLHF
TRBV14	TRBD1	15	CASSPTGANYNEQFF
TRBV3-1/TRBV3-2	TRBD1	15	CASSPGQGVRETQYF
TRBV6-2/TRBV6-3	TRBD1	14	CASSLLGTVYGYTF
TRBV9	NA	16	CASSVGPGTWNEKLFF
TRBV7-9	NA	13	CASSAGAHSPLHF
TRBV10-2	NA	14	CASSKLSSYNEQFF
TRBV6-2/TRBV6-3	NA	14	CASSHIVRGETQYF
TRBV3-1/TRBV3-2	TRBD1	14	CASSRGQFNTEAFF
TRBV7-9	NA	15	CASSSGLGLQETQYF
TRBV4-3	TRBD1	15	CASSLRPGQGTEAFF
TRBV6-8	NA	14	CDTGSPGRTGELFF
TRBV12-1	NA	14	CASRRGDTTGELFF
TRBV7-2	TRBD1	16	CASSSRTGGGNYGYTF
TRBV4-3	NA	17	CASSQDRSGPLIYGYTF
TRBV18	NA	13	CASSPSGVNEQFF
TRBV25-1	TRBD2	16	CASSEYGGGSTDTQYF
TRBV5-4	NA	13	CASSLISSHEQYF
TRBV5-1	NA	13	CASTRGTNEKLFF
TRBV4-2	NA	14	CASRAGTSNEKLFF
TRBV7-3	TRBD1	17	CASSSRPPGQGTGELFF